Listed here are 16 T cell receptor beta chains from one sample, sequenced in a study of T cell repertoires in cytomegalovirus infection (dated by TCRdb to between 2017 and 2020). These receptors' targets are unknown. Sample treatment or condition, as interpreted from the label and publication: in vitro stimulation with specific CMV peptide epitopes to enrich CMV-specific T cells. Sequenced on an Illumina HiSeq 1500. The raw public reads went through TCRdb reprocessing: fastp at Q25, MiXCR clone calling, in-frame beta chains kept. Each entry merges the rows of one CDR3 protein and shows their most common DNA and genes. The sample data list 700,000 to 950,000 distinct CDR3 sequences, and approximately 32% of these were observed just once. The ten top clones hold around 11% of the sample. The source material was cultured CD8+ T cells from PBMCs, sampled from culture after CMV antigen stimulation. The receptors were sampled from a human donor in good health (CMV status not recorded). Some clones in this sample may be carry-over from other donors' samples.

This clonotype came up once. J is TRBJ2-7 and V is TRBV6-5; 12 bases fit TRBD2. The CDR3 covers 17 residues. CDR1 is MNHEY and CDR2 is SVGAGI in the germline V gene. With V trimmed by 7 bases and J by 3 bases, 13 bases remained unmatched. CDR3 sequence reads: CASTIQTSGGLIYEQYF. Written as DNA, the CDR3 is TGTGCCAGCACCATCCAGACTAGCGGGGGCCTTATCTACGAGCAGTACTTC.

This clonotype was observed a few times. V usage is TRBV9 and J usage is TRBJ2-2; D not resolved. The germline gives CDR1 SGDLS, CDR2 YYNGEE. This CDR3 region has 16 residues. Trimming removed 3 bases from V and 5 bases from J, with 17 bases in between. CDR3 protein: CASSASPRDPTGELFF. The CDR3 DNA sequence: TGTGCCAGCAGCGCCTCACCTAGGGATCCGACCGGGGAGCTGTTTTTT.

The chain employs TRBV7-3 and TRBJ2-3, with 12 bases identical to TRBD2. Per the germline V gene, CDR1 is SGHTA and CDR2 is FQGTGA. The CDR3 covers 18 residues. Unmatched junction bases numbered 7, after V lost 1 base and J lost 2 bases. CDR3 DNA sequence: TGTGCCAGCAGCTTAAAAAGCACTAGCGGGGGGACCACAGATACGCAGTATTTT. Translating gives CASSLKSTSGGTTDTQYF.

This clonotype was seen a handful of times. This rearrangement joins TRBV12-3 or TRBV12-4 to TRBJ1-5, with D hard to call. V was trimmed by 6 bases and J by 5 bases, leaving 11 bases between them. The CDR3 covers 13 residues. The CDR3 spells CASSPGYHQPQHF. The DNA for the CDR3 is TGTGCCAGCAGCCCGGGATACCATCAGCCCCAGCATTTT.

On this clonotype: Being one base from a much bigger clone, this may be a read error. This chain uses TRBV5-4 with TRBJ2-7, with D perhaps assigned TRBD1 or TRBD2 (6 bases each). The germline CDR1 and CDR2 sequences are SGHNT and YYREEE (reference sequence). This CDR3 has 15 residues. CDR3 sequence reads: CTSSFDRGQGYEQYF. CDR3 nucleotide sequence: TGTACCAGCAGCTTCGATCGGGGGCAAGGCTACGAGCAGTACTTC.

The CDR3: CASSLEFRIIGTGNTGELFF. The CDR3 coding sequence is TGTGCCAGCAGCCTCGAATTTCGAATAATCGGGACAGGGAACACCGGGGAGCTGTTTTTT. The chain combines TRBV7-9 with TRBJ2-2, with 8 bases identical to TRBD1. The trim removed 5 bases at V and 1 base at J, leaving 18 bases unmatched. Per the germline V gene, CDR1 is SEHNR and CDR2 is FQNEAQ (reference sequence). The CDR3 contains 20 residues.

V usage is TRBV4-1 and J usage is TRBJ2-2; D is possibly TRBD2 (5 bases). The V gene's germline CDR1 is MGHRA and CDR2 YSYEKL. The CDR3 length is 15 residues. The V end was cut by 2 bases, the J end by 6 bases, with 13 bases between. The CDR3 loop is CASSQTSFGPGELFF. The CDR3 DNA follows: TGCGCCAGCAGCCAAACTAGTTTCGGTCCCGGGGAGCTGTTTTTT.

This chain uses TRBV6-2 or TRBV6-3 with TRBJ2-2; 10 bases are a match to TRBD2. The CDR3 has 16 amino acids. Germline values: CDR1 MNHEY, CDR2 SVGEGT. The trim removed 8 bases at V and 7 bases at J, leaving 13 bases unmatched. CDR3: CASHRGASGGNGELFF. The CDR3 DNA reads as TGTGCCAGCCACCGGGGGGCTAGCGGGGGAAACGGGGAGCTGTTTTTT.

V gene TRBV7-6 combines with J gene TRBJ2-2; 8 bases are shared with TRBD1. The CDR3 spans 16 residues. The germline gives CDR1 SGHVS, CDR2 FNYEAQ. Trimming cost V 4 bases and J 0 bases; bases outside gene matches: 4. The CDR3 here is CASSSRQGTNTGELFF. CDR3 in DNA: TGTGCCAGCAGCTCCAGACAGGGGACGAACACCGGGGAGCTGTTTTTT.

With regard to this clonotype: One end of the junction varies from germline; a read error may be responsible. This rearrangement joins TRBV7-6 to TRBJ1-1; the match to TRBD1 covers 7 bases. This CDR3 spans 14 amino acids. Germline lookup yields CDR1 SGHVS and CDR2 FNYEAQ. CDR3 nucleotide sequence: TGTGTCAGCAGCCCCGGGACAGCGTTCACTGAAGCTTTCTTT. Translating it yields CVSSPGTAFTEAFF.

The rearrangement joins TRBV19 to TRBJ1-5, with 7 bases lining up with TRBD1. The V gene end was trimmed by 5 bases and the J gene end by 7 bases; junction bases not matched to a gene: 8. CDR3 length equals 14 residues. Germline loops: CDR1 LNHDA, CDR2 SQIVND (reference sequence). The CDR3 DNA reads as TGTGCCAGTAGTGAAGGGGGCTTCGGGCAGCCCCAGCATTTT. Protein product: CASSEGGFGQPQHF.

The V call is TRBV27, the J call TRBJ2-3, with no clear D. V shed 4 bases and J shed 0 bases, with 8 bases lying between them. Germline values: CDR1 MNHEY, CDR2 SMNVEV (reference sequence). This CDR3 comprises 14 residues. CDR3 bases: TGTGCCAGCAGTTCAATCGGAAGCACAGATACGCAGTATTTT. Amino acids: CASSSIGSTDTQYF.

The chain recombines TRBV6-5 with TRBJ1-2; D gene ambiguous. The length of the CDR3 is 17 residues. Trimming shortened V by 11 bases and J by 0 bases, and 25 bases separated the two germline ends. The germline CDR1 and CDR2 sequences are MNHEY and SVGAGI. The CDR3 is CARAHGATLPANYGYTF. The DNA for the CDR3 is TGTGCCCGGGCCCATGGTGCCACCCTGCCCGCTAACTATGGCTACACCTTC.

In this sample, this clonotype turned up a few times. V gene TRBV28 combines with J gene TRBJ1-2; TRBD1 might be the D (5 bases). The CDR3 length is 16 residues. Trimming stripped 3 bases from V and 3 bases from J, with 17 bases between. Germline CDR1 is MDHEN and CDR2 is SYDVKM. The CDR3 DNA is TGTGCCAGCAGTTTCTCAAGGACCTTAGGGGACTATGGCTACACCTTC. Translating gives CASSFSRTLGDYGYTF.

The V gene is TRBV4-2, the J gene TRBJ1-5, with TRBD1 matching 8 bases. The CDR3 loop spans 19 amino acids. V lost 0 bases, J lost 0 bases, and 10 bases stayed unmatched. CDR1 LGHNA and CDR2 YNFKEQ come from the germline V gene. CDR3 residues: CASSQDIGQGLYSNQPQHF. The DNA for the CDR3 is TGTGCCAGCAGCCAAGATATCGGACAGGGACTATATAGCAATCAGCCCCAGCATTTT.

This clonotype was detected a few times. The chain carries TRBV9 and TRBJ2-3, with 7 bases matching TRBD2. Trimming cost V 0 bases and J 4 bases; bases outside gene matches: 8. CDR1 is SGDLS and CDR2 is YYNGEE in the germline V gene. This CDR3 is 16 amino acids long. The CDR3 sequence is CASSVAEAGVSDTQYF. CDR3 sequence (DNA): TGTGCCAGCAGCGTAGCGGAGGCGGGGGTCTCAGATACGCAGTATTTT.